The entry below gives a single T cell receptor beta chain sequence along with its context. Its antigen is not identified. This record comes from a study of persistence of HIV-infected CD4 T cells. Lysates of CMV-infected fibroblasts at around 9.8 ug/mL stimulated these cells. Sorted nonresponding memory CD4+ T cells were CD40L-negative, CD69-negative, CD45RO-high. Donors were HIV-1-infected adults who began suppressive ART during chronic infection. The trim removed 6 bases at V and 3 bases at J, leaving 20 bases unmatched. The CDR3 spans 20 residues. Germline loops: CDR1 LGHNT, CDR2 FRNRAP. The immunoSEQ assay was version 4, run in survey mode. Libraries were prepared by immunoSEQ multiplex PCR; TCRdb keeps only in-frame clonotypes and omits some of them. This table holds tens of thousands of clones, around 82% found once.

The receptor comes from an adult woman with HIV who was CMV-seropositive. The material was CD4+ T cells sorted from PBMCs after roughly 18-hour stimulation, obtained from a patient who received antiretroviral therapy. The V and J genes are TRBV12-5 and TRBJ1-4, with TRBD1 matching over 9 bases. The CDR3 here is CASGPANLRDRDESNEKLFF. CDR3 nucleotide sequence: TGTGCTAGTGGCCCGGCGAACCTCCGGGACAGGGATGAGTCTAATGAAAAACTGTTTTTT.